Listed below are T cell receptor beta chains from one sample, sequenced in a study of blood T cell repertoires in COVID-19. The assay was immunoSEQ multiplex PCR, and TCRdb's table has in-frame clones only and misses some. Among about 280,000 clones listed, approximately 82% were seen once. The sample taken for sequencing was PBMCs or T cells enriched from blood (not recorded which). Receptors were obtained from a middle-aged man who had been exposed to COVID-19. CDR3s include the opening cysteine and the closing phenylalanine or tryptophan. Fields, in order: clone size, J gene, D gene, V gene, CDR3 DNA, CDR3 protein. D genes are given only for firm matches. Clone size, where shown, is once, few, many, or a class for clones that have expanded.

>.|TRBJ2-2|.|TRBV11-2
TGTGCCAGCAGCCTCCCGGGACAACTCACCGGGGAGCTGTTTTTT
CASSLPGQLTGELFF
>.|TRBJ2-7|TRBD1|TRBV29-1
TGCAGCGCCCGGACAGGGGCTCGGTACGAGCAGTACTTC
CSARTGARYEQYF
>.|TRBJ1-2|.|TRBV6-5
TGTGCCAGCAGCGTCGACAGGCTATATGGCTACACCTTC
CASSVDRLYGYTF
>.|TRBJ1-6|TRBD1|TRBV15
TGTGCCACCAGCAGAGACGGAGGACAGGTGAATTCACCCCTCCACTTT
CATSRDGGQVNSPLHF
>.|TRBJ1-1|.|TRBV4-1
TGCGCCAGCAGCTCGGGGTGGGGTGAAGCTTTCTTT
CASSSGWGEAFF
>.|TRBJ2-1|.|TRBV25-1
TGTGCCAGCAGCCCCGGGACTGGAATCTACAATGAGCAGTTCTTC
CASSPGTGIYNEQFF
>.|TRBJ2-7|TRBD1|TRBV10-3
TGTGCCATCAGTGATGGACAGGGCCCCTACGAGCAGTACTTC
CAISDGQGPYEQYF
>few|TRBJ1-2|.|TRBV27
TGTGCCAGCAGTCCGGACAGCTATAACTATGGCTACACCTTC
CASSPDSYNYGYTF
>few|TRBJ1-5|TRBD1|TRBV10-3
TGTGCCATCAGTGAGGACAGGGGCAATCAGCCCCAGCATTTT
CAISEDRGNQPQHF
>.|TRBJ1-5|.|TRBV10-2
TGCGCCAGCAGTGAGACTAACAGGCAGCCCCAGCATTTT
CASSETNRQPQHF
>.|TRBJ2-6|.|TRBV15
TGTGCCACCAGCAGAGTATGGAGCTCTGGGGCCAACGTCCTGACTTTC
CATSRVWSSGANVLTF
>few|TRBJ2-3|TRBD1|TRBV5-1
TGCGCCAGCAGCGACAGGGGGCGGTGGGGAGATACGCAGTATTTT
CASSDRGRWGDTQYF
>.|TRBJ2-7|.|TRBV7-8
TGTGCCAGCAGCTTCCCCCTGAGCGACGAGCAGTACTTC
CASSFPLSDEQYF
>.|TRBJ2-1|.|TRBV7-3
TGTGCCAGCAGCCCCAACGGACAGAATTACAATGAGCAGTTCTTC
CASSPNGQNYNEQFF
>.|TRBJ2-5|TRBD2|TRBV18
TGTGCGGCCTCTAGCGGGAGTCGAGAGACCCAGTACTTC
CAASSGSRETQYF
>.|TRBJ1-4|.|TRBV24-1
TGTGCCACCAGGGGCGGGAGGCAGGGTGAGAGGGCAACTAATGAAAAACTGTTTTTT
CATRGGRQGERATNEKLFF
>.|TRBJ1-4|.|TRBV15
TGTGCCACCAGCAGAGGGGGCGGGGGTGAAAAACTGTTTTTT
CATSRGGGGEKLFF
>.|TRBJ1-5|.|TRBV11-2
TGTGCCAGCAGCCAGGGTGAGAGACAGCCCCAGCATTTT
CASSQGERQPQHF
>.|TRBJ1-6|.|TRBV5-4
TGTGCCAGCAGCTTGGGACGTGGGAGAGGACGGAATTCACCCCTCCACTTT
CASSLGRGRGRNSPLHF
>few|TRBJ2-7|TRBD2|TRBV7-9
TGTGCCAGCAGCTTCCGGGGTAGCGGGAGCCCTACCTACGAGCAGTACTTC
CASSFRGSGSPTYEQYF
>.|TRBJ1-3|TRBD1|TRBV30
TGTGCCTGGACCCTACCCGGGACAGTCTGGAACACCATATATTTT
CAWTLPGTVWNTIYF
>.|TRBJ2-7|.|TRBV9
TGTGCCAGCAGCGTAGCTACAGGTTACGAGCAGTACTTC
CASSVATGYEQYF
>.|TRBJ1-2|.|TRBV24-1
TGTGCCACCAGTGACCCCCTCGGTGCTAACTATGGCTACACCTTC
CATSDPLGANYGYTF
>.|TRBJ2-3|.|TRBV5-1
TGCGCCAGCAGCTTGGCAGGGGAGAGCACAGATACGCAGTATTTT
CASSLAGESTDTQYF
>.|TRBJ2-2|TRBD2|TRBV29-1
TGCAGCGTCGGCGGGGGATCGACCGGGGAGCTGTTTTTT
CSVGGGSTGELFF
>.|TRBJ2-2|TRBD2|TRBV5-4
TGTGCCAGCAGCGCTGCTAGCGGGATGAACACCGGGGAGCTGTTTTTT
CASSAASGMNTGELFF
>.|TRBJ1-6|.|TRBV11-2
TGTGCCAGCAGCTTCCCCAGTTCACCCCTCCACTTT
CASSFPSSPLHF
>.|TRBJ1-4|TRBD1|TRBV9
TGTGCCAGCAGCGAGACAGGGTATGAAAAACTGTTTTTT
CASSETGYEKLFF
>once|TRBJ2-7|.|TRBV27
TGTGCCAGCAGTGTACCCGACAGGACGAGGCAGTACTTC
CASSVPDRTRQYF